This record concerns one T cell receptor (beta chain) sequence. Its antigen remains unknown. This table comes from immunoSEQ multiplex PCR, and its TCRdb copy is limited to in-frame clones, with some not included. The repertoire has about 90,000 clones, roughly 85% of them found once; the top ten carry approximately 8%. The data were taken from a study of T cell responses to AZD1222 COVID-19 vaccine. Germline loops: CDR1 SGHRS, CDR2 YFSETQ. The CDR3 loop spans 16 amino acids. Trimming cost V 4 bases and J 0 bases, with 11 bases left between them. Study findings and constraints: Only a handful of AZD1222 recipients, several in all, had baseline seropositivity. Along spike, vaccine-associated CD4 TCRs were found throughout, with dominance at 160-218 and 743-854.

The V call is TRBV5-1, the J call TRBJ2-6; D is possibly TRBD1 or TRBD2 (6 bases each). The TCR comes from an adult in good health. Specimen: peripheral blood, collected on day 0 of AZD1222 vaccination. In DNA, the CDR3 is TGCGCCAGCAGCCCGGGGGCTAACTCTGGGGCCAACGTCCTGACTTTC. It encodes CASSPGANSGANVLTF.